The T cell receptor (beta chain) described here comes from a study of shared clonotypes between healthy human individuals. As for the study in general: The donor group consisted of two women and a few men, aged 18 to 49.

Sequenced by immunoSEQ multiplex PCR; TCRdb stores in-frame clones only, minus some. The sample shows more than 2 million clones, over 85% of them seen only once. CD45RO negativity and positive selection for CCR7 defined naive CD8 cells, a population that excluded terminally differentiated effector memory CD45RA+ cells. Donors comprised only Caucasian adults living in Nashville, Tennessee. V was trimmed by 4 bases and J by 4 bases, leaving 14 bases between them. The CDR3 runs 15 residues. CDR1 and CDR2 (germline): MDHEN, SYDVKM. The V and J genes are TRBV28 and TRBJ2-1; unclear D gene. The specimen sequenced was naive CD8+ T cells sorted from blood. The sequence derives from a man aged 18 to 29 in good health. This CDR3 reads CASSWSRANYNEQFF. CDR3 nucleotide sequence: TGTGCCAGCAGTTGGAGTAGAGCAAATTACAATGAGCAGTTCTTC. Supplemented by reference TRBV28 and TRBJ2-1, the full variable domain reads DVKVTQSSRYLVKRTGEKVFLECVQDMDHENMFWYRQDPGLGLRLIYFSYDVKMKEKGDIPEGYSVSREKKERFSLILESASTNQTSMYLCASSWSRANYNEQFFGPGTRLTVL.